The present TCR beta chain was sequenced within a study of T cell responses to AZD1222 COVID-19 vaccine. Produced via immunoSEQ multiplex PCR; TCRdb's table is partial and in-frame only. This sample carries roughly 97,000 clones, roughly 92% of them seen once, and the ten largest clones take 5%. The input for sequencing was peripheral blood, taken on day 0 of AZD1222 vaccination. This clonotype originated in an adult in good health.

The DNA for the CDR3 is TGTGCCAGCAGTGAACTAGCGGGCAAAAACATTCAGTACTTC. It is translated as CASSELAGKNIQYF. The rearrangement uses TRBV2 and TRBJ2-4, with 8 bases matching TRBD2. Trimming cost V 2 bases and J 3 bases; bases outside gene matches: 0. The CDR3 has 14 residues. Germline V gives CDR1 SNHLY, CDR2 FYNNEI.